A single sample is the source of the 19 T cell receptor beta chains below, sequenced in a study of cytomegalovirus exposure and HLA in healthy donors (dated by TCRdb to between 2016 and 2019). The library was built by means of the immunoSEQ multiplex PCR assay. For the multiplex PCR, a mixture combining 60 forward primers for TCR Vbeta segments and 13 reverse primers for TCR Jbeta segments was used. TCRdb re-hosts the immuneACCESS table, in-frame sequences only. Its copies lack some clones; in the studies checked, an unresolved V gene accounts for under half of them, and the cause for the rest is not known. Counted in this sample were about 110,000 clones; just under 70% of them appeared once. The ten largest clones represent approximately 9.4% of the sample. The sequencing sample was made of PBMCs. Receptors originate from a man aged 30-40 years in good health and CMV-seropositive.

Notes on this clone: At one of its ends the junction is not consistent with the germline gene, which may arise from a read error. The J gene is TRBJ2-1, the V gene TRBV7-9; perhaps TRBD2 as D (6 bases). This CDR3 has 16 residues. From germline, CDR1 is SEHNR and CDR2 FQNEAQ (reference sequence). The CDR3 here is CSSRSGASGSYNEQFF. DNA of the CDR3: TGTTCCAGCAGGTCGGGAGCCTCCGGCTCCTACAATGAGCAGTTCTTC.

The table lists this clone with a few counts. The rearrangement joins TRBV2 to TRBJ2-3, with unresolved D. V was trimmed by 5 bases and J by 1 base, leaving 4 bases between them. Per the germline V gene, CDR1 is SNHLY and CDR2 is FYNNEI. The CDR3 contains 12 residues. The CDR3 DNA sequence: TGTGCCAGCAGTTTCGGCACAGATACGCAGTATTTT. Amino acid sequence: CASSFGTDTQYF.

The V call is TRBV19, the J call TRBJ2-3; 14 bases are shared with TRBD2. Germline V gene data show CDR1 as LNHDA and CDR2 as SQIVND (reference sequence). Germline trimming cut 1 base from V and 4 bases from J; bases unmatched to any gene: 4. The CDR3 has 17 residues. CDR3 sequence: CASSIGTSGRWADTQYF. The CDR3 DNA reads TGTGCCAGTAGTATAGGGACTAGCGGGAGGTGGGCAGATACGCAGTATTTT.

V usage is TRBV6-4 and J usage is TRBJ2-1; a possible D gene is TRBD2 (6 bases). CDR3 length equals 15 residues. From germline, CDR1 is MRHNA and CDR2 SNTAGT. Deletions cut 3 bases from V and 3 bases from J, with 12 bases between. CDR3 residues: CASSEGLPFYNEQFF. DNA of the CDR3: TGTGCCAGCAGTGAGGGACTCCCTTTCTACAATGAGCAGTTCTTC.

The rearrangement links TRBV5-1 to TRBJ2-5; D gene ambiguous. The CDR3 contains 14 residues. CDR1 SGHRS and CDR2 YFSETQ come from the germline V gene. The germline V and J ends were trimmed by 2 bases and 2 bases, with 10 bases remaining between them. The CDR3 protein is CASSFTVGQETQYF. CDR3 DNA: TGCGCCAGCAGCTTCACGGTTGGTCAAGAGACCCAGTACTTC.

The chain uses TRBV12-5 and TRBJ1-1, with D hard to call. The CDR3 has 15 residues. Trimming took 3 bases from V and 5 from J, leaving 16 bases between them. Germline V gives CDR1 LGHNT, CDR2 FRNRAP. CDR3 DNA: TGTGCTAGTGGTTTACCCCGGGTGAGAGGGACTGAAGCTTTCTTT. As protein: CASGLPRVRGTEAFF.

The CDR3 protein is CAWSVGATGYTDTQYF. The DNA of the CDR3 is TGTGCCTGGAGTGTAGGAGCGACAGGATACACAGATACGCAGTATTTT. The V gene is TRBV30, the J gene TRBJ2-3; TRBD1 is a possible D gene (6 bases). Germline lookup yields CDR1 GTSNPN and CDR2 SVGIG (reference sequence). The CDR3 extends over 16 amino acids. The V gene lost 0 bases and the J gene lost 2 bases, with 15 bases spanning the gap. The full variable domain, with the rest looked up from reference TRBV30 and TRBJ2-3, is SQTIHQWPATLVQPVGSPLSLECTVEGTSNPNLYWYRQAAGRGLQLLFYSVGIGQISSEVPQNLSASRPQDRQFILSSKKLLLSDSGFYLCAWSVGATGYTDTQYFGPGTRLTVL.

The V gene is TRBV13, the J gene TRBJ1-2, with D possibly matching TRBD1 (6 bases). Germline assignment: CDR1 PRHDT and CDR2 FYEKMQ (reference sequence). The germline V and J ends were trimmed by 6 bases and 1 base, with 21 bases remaining between them. The CDR3 runs to 17 residues. The DNA for the CDR3 is TGTGCCAGCAGTTATGGACAGCCGCGTCAATTTAACTATGGCTACACCTTC. It yields the protein CASSYGQPRQFNYGYTF.

This clone came up a few times. The chain joins TRBV19 to TRBJ2-1, with a weak D call TRBD1 (5 bases). V lost 4 bases to trimming and J lost 4 bases, with 14 bases between them. Germline CDR1 and CDR2: LNHDA and SQIVND (reference sequence). The CDR3 is 15 residues long. The CDR3 DNA reads TGTGCCAGTAGTACAGGGTTGGACGTATACAATGAGCAGTTCTTC. Its translation is CASSTGLDVYNEQFF.

The rearrangement uses TRBV10-2 and TRBJ2-1; 7 bases map to TRBD2. V was clipped by 6 bases and J by 1 base; unmatched bases: 9. CDR3 length equals 16 residues. Per the germline V gene, CDR1 is WSHSY and CDR2 is SAAADI. This chain's CDR3 is CASRPSGGGSYNEQFF. CDR3 nucleotide sequence: TGCGCCAGCAGACCCTCGGGAGGAGGGTCCTACAATGAGCAGTTCTTC.

The V and J genes are TRBV4-2 and TRBJ1-5, with 7 bases fitting TRBD1. CDR1 is LGHNA and CDR2 is YNFKEQ in the germline V gene. The CDR3 length is 17 residues. V lost 5 bases, J lost 3 bases, and 13 bases stayed unmatched. The CDR3 DNA follows: TGTGCCAGCAGCGGGTCCAGGGGACAGACGGCCAATCAGCCCCAGCATTTT. It yields the protein CASSGSRGQTANQPQHF.

The chain employs TRBV7-2 and TRBJ2-7; perhaps TRBD2 as D (6 bases). V lost 3 bases, J lost 7 bases, and 16 bases lay in between. This CDR3 is 14 amino acids long. Germline V gives CDR1 SGHTA, CDR2 FQGNSA. The chain's CDR3 is CASSFGGLAGEQYF. CDR3 coding DNA: TGTGCCAGCAGCTTTGGAGGGTTGGCAGGGGAGCAGTACTTC.

J is TRBJ2-3 and V is TRBV29-1, with 8 bases aligning to TRBD1. The CDR3 covers 14 residues. Germline values: CDR1 SQVTM, CDR2 ANQGSEA. Trimming cost V 5 bases and J 2 bases; bases outside gene matches: 6. In DNA form, the CDR3 reads TGCAGCGTTCTTACAGGGGGTCCCACAGATACGCAGTATTTT. Encoded protein: CSVLTGGPTDTQYF.

The chain carries TRBV12-5 and TRBJ2-7; 9 positions agree with TRBD1. The CDR3 sequence is 17 residues long. V shed 5 bases, J shed 6 bases, and the junction held 17 bases outside the gene matches. Germline V CDR1 and CDR2: LGHNT, FRNRAP. The CDR3 here is CASGLRFWTGDYLEQYF. CDR3 bases: TGTGCTAGTGGTCTTCGCTTTTGGACAGGGGACTACCTCGAGCAGTACTTC.

The chain links TRBV19 to TRBJ2-3; TRBD1 agrees at 7 bases. Per the germline V gene, CDR1 is LNHDA and CDR2 is SQIVND (reference sequence). The CDR3 runs to 15 residues. The ends lost 6 bases at V and 2 bases at J; junction bases unmatched: 8. CDR3 in amino acids: CASRLTDRITDTQYF. As DNA, the CDR3 is TGTGCCAGTAGACTTACGGACAGGATCACAGATACGCAGTATTTT.

The chain employs TRBV11-2 and TRBJ1-2, with D tentatively TRBD1 (5 bases). This CDR3 has 14 residues. The V end lost 2 bases, the J end lost 8 bases, and 15 bases lay between the germline ends. Germline V CDR1 and CDR2: SGHAT, FQNNGV. CDR3 nucleotides: TGTGCCAGCAGCTTAATGGGGGGGGACGGGGGCTACACCTTC. Residues: CASSLMGGDGGYTF.

This clone has a handful of counts. J is TRBJ1-5 and V is TRBV2; D is perhaps TRBD1 (5 bases). Germline V gene data show CDR1 as SNHLY and CDR2 as FYNNEI. Between the trimmed V and J ends, which lost 2 bases and 0 bases, there was a span of 20 bases. The length of the CDR3 is 19 residues. The CDR3 sequence is CASSEITWGPSYSNQPQHF. For the CDR3, the DNA is TGTGCCAGCAGTGAAATTACTTGGGGCCCGAGTTATAGCAATCAGCCCCAGCATTTT.

CDR3 in amino acids: CASSLGNEQYF. CDR3 nucleotide sequence: TGTGCCAGCAGCTTAGGTAACGAGCAGTACTTC. The V and J genes are TRBV7-6 and TRBJ2-5, with unresolved D. TRBJ2-7 explains the end of the DNA better; the J call may be wrong. The CDR3 covers 11 residues. Germline V gene sequence: CDR1 SGHVS, CDR2 FNYEAQ.

The J gene is TRBJ1-2, the V gene TRBV5-1, with TRBD1 identical over 7 bases. Germline trimming cut 1 base from V and 0 bases from J; bases unmatched to any gene: 3. The CDR3 is 15 amino acids. CDR1 is SGHRS and CDR2 is YFSETQ in the germline V gene. This CDR3 reads CASSLLGGANYGYTF. The CDR3 nucleotides are TGCGCCAGCAGCTTGTTAGGGGGCGCTAACTATGGCTACACCTTC.